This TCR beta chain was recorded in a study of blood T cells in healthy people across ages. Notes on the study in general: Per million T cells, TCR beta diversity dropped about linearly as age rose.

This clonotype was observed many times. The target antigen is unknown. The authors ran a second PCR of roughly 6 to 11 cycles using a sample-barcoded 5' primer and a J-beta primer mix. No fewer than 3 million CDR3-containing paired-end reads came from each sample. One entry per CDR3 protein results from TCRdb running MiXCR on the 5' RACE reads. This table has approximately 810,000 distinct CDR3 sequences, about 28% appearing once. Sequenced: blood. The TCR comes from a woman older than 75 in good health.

The CDR3 bases are TGTGCCATCGGGGCAGTGGGGACTGAAGCTTTCTTT. Translating it yields CAIGAVGTEAFF. The rearrangement links TRBV10-3 to TRBJ1-1, with D possibly matching TRBD1 (5 bases). Germline V lookup: CDR1 ENHRY, CDR2 SYGVKD. V was shortened by 8 bases and J by 5 bases, with 12 bases between the two germline ends. The CDR3 contains 12 residues.